This TCR beta chain was documented in a study of beta chain features in type 1 diabetes. In this sample, this clone turned up a few times. Its antigen is still unknown. As every portion of the isolated RNA was reverse transcribed, the sequencing read expressed TCRB transcripts. TCRdb's table, derived via immunoSEQ multiplex PCR, lists solely in-frame clones and lacks some. The table has roughly 100,000 clones, over 25% seen once. Between the trimmed V and J ends, which lost 3 bases and 6 bases, there was a span of 18 bases. Germline V lookup: CDR1 KGHSH, CDR2 LQKENI. The CDR3 extends over 15 amino acids. Study observations and caveats: Moderate but significant shortening of TCRB CDR3s was recorded in all four CD4+ subsets from Type 1 diabetes patients.

Sequences were obtained from central memory CD4+ T cells from blood. V and J are TRBV18 and TRBJ2-7; TRBD1 might be the D (6 bases). This receptor was taken from a woman between 18 and 30 years old with type 1 diabetes. CDR3 sequence (DNA): TGTGCCAGCTCACCCAACCAGGGTGACAGGTCCGAGCAGTACTTC. Translation: CASSPNQGDRSEQYF. Supplemented by reference TRBV18 and TRBJ2-7, the full variable domain reads NAGVMQNPRHLVRRRGQEARLRCSPMKGHSHVYWYRQLPEEGLKFMVYLQKENIIDESGMPKERFSAEFPKEGPSILRIQQVVRGDSAAYFCASSPNQGDRSEQYFGPGTRLTVT.